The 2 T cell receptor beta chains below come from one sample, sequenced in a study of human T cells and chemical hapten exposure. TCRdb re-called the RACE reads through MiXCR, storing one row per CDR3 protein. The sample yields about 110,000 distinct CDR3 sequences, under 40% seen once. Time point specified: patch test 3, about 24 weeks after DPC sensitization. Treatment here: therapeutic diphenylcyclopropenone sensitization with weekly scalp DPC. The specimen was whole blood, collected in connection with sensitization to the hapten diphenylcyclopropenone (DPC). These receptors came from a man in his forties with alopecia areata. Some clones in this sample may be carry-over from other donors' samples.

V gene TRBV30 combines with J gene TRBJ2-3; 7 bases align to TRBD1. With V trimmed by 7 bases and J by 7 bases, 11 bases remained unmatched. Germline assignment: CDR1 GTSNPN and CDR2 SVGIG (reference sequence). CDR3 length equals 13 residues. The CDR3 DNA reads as TGTGCCTTCCAAGGGGAGACAGGGAATACGCAGTATTTT. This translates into CAFQGETGNTQYF.

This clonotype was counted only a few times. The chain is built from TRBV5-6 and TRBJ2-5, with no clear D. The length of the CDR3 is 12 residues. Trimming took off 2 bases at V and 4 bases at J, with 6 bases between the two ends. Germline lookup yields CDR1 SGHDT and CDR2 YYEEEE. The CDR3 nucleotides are TGTGCCAGCAGCTTCAGTTCAGAGACCCAGTACTTC. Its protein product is CASSFSSETQYF.